This T cell receptor beta chain was sequenced in a study of PD-1 blockade in classical Hodgkin lymphoma. Findings and limits, study-wide: Complete responders matched newly diagnosed patients in baseline diversity. Repertoire difference causes, possibly disease activity or prior therapy, remain undefined.

Germline CDR1 is SGHAT and CDR2 is FQNNGV. V lost 0 bases, J lost 6 bases, and 8 bases lay in between. The CDR3 has 14 amino acids. This clone was seen more than once but under ten times. Its specificity is not known. The repertoire was sequenced with immunoSEQ multiplex PCR; TCRdb's copy has only in-frame clones and lacks some. The data show approximately 19,000 clones, with 70% to 80% seen just once and about 39% held by the top ten. All trial patients relapsed after autologous stem cell transplantation. The chain uses TRBV11-2 and TRBJ1-4; D is unresolved. Sequenced here: peripheral blood mononuclear cells (PBMCs), sampled before the second cycle of nivolumab. This TCR was recovered from a human donor with classical Hodgkin lymphoma. The CDR3 region is CASSLDQRHEKLFF. The CDR3 DNA sequence: TGTGCCAGCAGCTTAGACCAGCGGCATGAAAAACTGTTTTTT.